Given below is one TCR beta chain in context. The sample originates from a study of blood T cell repertoires in COVID-19. At the level of the study: Acute and convalescent COVID-19 samples came from the United States, Italy and Spain. The analysed material was cDNA or gDNA that came from T cells, B-cell-depleted T cells, or PBMCs.

Original methodology: Cell counts per sample came from amplifying reference gene primers. Libraries were prepared by immunoSEQ multiplex PCR; TCRdb keeps only in-frame clonotypes and omits some of them. The V and J calls and the clone size are those of that table, but D and trimming were determined from the DNA. Of hundreds of thousands of clones in the sample, 80% to 90% are singletons; the top ten hold about a sixth. CDR1 and CDR2 (germline): LGHNA, YNFKEQ. The CDR3 totals 18 residues. V was shortened by 0 bases and J by 0 bases, with 18 bases between the two germline ends. The receptor was derived from a woman of 80 years or more with active or convalescent COVID-19. The J gene is TRBJ2-7, the V gene TRBV4-2; D might be TRBD1 (5 bases). Sequenced input: peripheral blood. The CDR3 spells CASSQDVSQGLSSYEQYF. In nucleotides, the CDR3 is TGTGCCAGCAGCCAAGATGTGTCCCAGGGCCTGAGCTCCTACGAGCAGTACTTC.